Below, 29 T cell receptor beta chains from the same sample are listed, as sequenced in a study of identical twins. MiXCR, run by TCRdb on the 5' RACE reads, gives a single entry per CDR3 protein. In the table there are 600,000 to 850,000 distinct CDR3 sequences, approximately 18% of which are singletons. The same data also contributed to another study, on T cells expressing NK-cell markers.

The material sequenced was PBMCs. The receptors stem from a woman between 18 and 29 years old in good health.

The V and J genes are TRBV29-1 and TRBJ2-2; D unclear. The CDR3 covers 12 residues. Germline V gives CDR1 SQVTM, CDR2 ANQGSEA. V lost 4 bases and J 5 bases, leaving 8 bases between the germline ends. DNA for the CDR3: TGCAGCGTTGTTCGCTCTACCGGGGAGCTGTTTTTT. Its translation: CSVVRSTGELFF.

The chain employs TRBV18 and TRBJ2-2; maybe TRBD1 (5 bases). CDR1 is KGHSH, CDR2 LQKENI, per germline. This CDR3 spans 18 amino acids. V gave up 2 bases and J gave up 4 bases, with 20 bases separating them. In DNA, the CDR3 is TGTGCCAGCTCACCAATGGTACGGGCAGGGCCGGGCACCGGGGAGCTGTTTTTT. It yields the protein CASSPMVRAGPGTGELFF. Looking up the rest from reference TRBV18 and TRBJ2-2 gives the full variable domain: NAGVMQNPRHLVRRRGQEARLRCSPMKGHSHVYWYRQLPEEGLKFMVYLQKENIIDESGMPKERFSAEFPKEGPSILRIQQVVRGDSAAYFCASSPMVRAGPGTGELFFGEGSRLTVL.

The chain couples TRBV12-3 or TRBV12-4 to TRBJ2-2, with 9 nucleotides matching TRBD2. The CDR3 consists of 17 residues. J lost 8 bases, V lost 5 bases, and 15 bases had no gene match. CDR3 sequence (DNA): TGTGCCAGCAGTCCTTTGCAGGGTAGCGGGAGCGATGGGGAGCTGTTTTTT. Encoded protein: CASSPLQGSGSDGELFF.

This clonotype has just a few counts. This chain connects TRBV5-1 to TRBJ2-1, with 8 bases identical to TRBD2. The CDR3 extends over 14 amino acids. Germline V gene sequence: CDR1 SGHRS, CDR2 YFSETQ. J was trimmed by 9 bases and V by 0 bases; bases with no gene match: 5. DNA for the CDR3: TGCGCCAGCAGCTTGGTCGGGGGGGCCGCTGAGCAGTTCTTC. As protein: CASSLVGGAAEQFF.

The table lists this clonotype with a few counts. The chain links TRBV12-3 or TRBV12-4 to TRBJ2-1, with 11 bases fitting TRBD2. Unmatched junction bases numbered 7, after V lost 10 bases and J lost 5 bases. The length of the CDR3 is 14 residues. CDR3 in amino acids: CATSTSGENNEQFF. The CDR3 bases are TGTGCCACCTCGACTAGCGGGGAAAACAATGAGCAGTTCTTC.

In its sample, this clonotype was seen once. J is TRBJ2-1 and V is TRBV5-5, with TRBD2 matching over 14 bases. CDR3 length: 18 residues. V shed 0 bases, J shed 10 bases, and the junction held 12 bases outside the gene matches. Germline loops: CDR1 SGHKS, CDR2 YYEKEE (reference sequence). The CDR3 DNA reads TGTGCCAGCAGCTTGGCCTCGTACCGGACTAGCGGGGGGCCGGAGCAGTTCTTC. This sequence encodes CASSLASYRTSGGPEQFF.

The chain joins TRBV20-1 to TRBJ2-3; 8 bases agree with TRBD1. Trimming took 8 bases from V and 5 from J; bases not matched to a gene: 12. Germline CDR1 DFQATT, CDR2 SNEGSKA (reference sequence). The CDR3 has 14 amino acids. The CDR3 here is CSPHNRGKGDTQYF. For the CDR3, the DNA is TGCAGTCCTCATAACAGGGGGAAAGGAGATACGCAGTATTTT.

This clonotype appeared a few times. The genes are TRBV12-3 or TRBV12-4 and TRBJ2-1; D ambiguous. V was clipped by 8 bases and J by 8 bases, with 22 bases between them. CDR3 length: 15 residues. The CDR3 coding sequence is TGTGCCAGCGTCCTTCCTGGCGGCCCGGGCGATGAGCAGTTCTTC. Translating gives CASVLPGGPGDEQFF.

The chain links TRBV5-1 to TRBJ2-3, with D unresolved. The germline V and J ends were trimmed by 6 bases and 6 bases, with 8 bases remaining between them. CDR3 length: 11 amino acids. Germline CDR1 SGHRS, CDR2 YFSETQ. CDR3 protein: CASTVGDTQYF. The CDR3 DNA sequence: TGCGCCAGCACGGTAGGGGATACGCAGTATTTT.

This clonotype has more than one count but fewer than ten. This chain links TRBV6-5 with TRBJ1-5, with unresolved D. Germline V gene data show CDR1 as MNHEY and CDR2 as SVGAGI. This CDR3 comprises 16 residues. Between the trimmed V and J ends, which lost 2 bases and 6 bases, there was a span of 17 bases. CDR3 coding DNA: TGTGCCAGCAGTTACGGGTTCTCGATTAGGGTTCAGCCCCAGCATTTT. Translating it yields CASSYGFSIRVQPQHF.

This sequence joins TRBV7-6 and TRBJ2-7, with TRBD1 matching 9 bases. Trimming removed 4 bases from V and 7 bases from J; junction bases left unmatched: 5. The germline V gene has CDR1 SGHVS and CDR2 FNYEAQ. There are 13 residues in the CDR3. In DNA, the CDR3 is TGTGCCAGCAGCTACATGACAGGGGGAGAGCAGTACTTC. Protein: CASSYMTGGEQYF.

The chain combines TRBV6-2 or TRBV6-3 with TRBJ1-6; 11 bases match TRBD1. Germline trimming cut 6 bases from V and 10 bases from J; bases unmatched to any gene: 5. From germline, CDR1 is MNHEY and CDR2 SVGEGT. The CDR3 covers 14 residues. The CDR3 is CASRRTGGLSPLHF. The DNA of the CDR3 is TGTGCCAGCAGGCGGACAGGGGGCCTCTCACCCCTCCACTTT.

This chain joins TRBV2 and TRBJ2-5, with D perhaps TRBD2 (5 bases). Germline V gene data show CDR1 as SNHLY and CDR2 as FYNNEI. Trimming pared 3 bases from V and 7 bases from J, leaving 15 bases between. The CDR3 length is 14 residues. The CDR3 loop reads CASSETGSSRTQYF. Written as DNA, the CDR3 is TGTGCCAGCAGTGAGACGGGGAGCTCCCGGACCCAGTACTTC.

This clonotype has a handful of counts. This chain uses TRBV7-9 with TRBJ2-3; D might be TRBD2 (6 bases). The CDR3 runs 15 residues. The germline V and J ends were trimmed by 7 bases and 5 bases, with 19 bases remaining between them. Germline V gene sequence: CDR1 SEHNR, CDR2 FQNEAQ (reference sequence). This CDR3 is CASIRTPQGGDTQYF. The CDR3 coding sequence is TGTGCCAGCATTAGGACCCCCCAGGGAGGAGATACGCAGTATTTT.

This clonotype was seen ten or more times. This chain joins TRBV20-1 and TRBJ1-2, with TRBD1 matching over 8 bases. J lost 5 bases, V lost 1 base, and 6 bases had no gene match. In germline, CDR1 is DFQATT, CDR2 SNEGSKA (reference sequence). CDR3 length equals 14 residues. CDR3 sequence (DNA): TGCAGTGCTAGAGTTCCGGGACAGGATTATGGCTACACCTTC. It translates to CSARVPGQDYGYTF.

This chain connects TRBV27 to TRBJ1-2; no reliable D call. V was trimmed by 3 bases and J by 2 bases, leaving 10 bases between them. CDR3 length equals 14 residues. Germline V gene lookup returns CDR1 MNHEY and CDR2 SMNVEV (reference sequence). CDR3 in amino acids: CASSLADRNYGYTF. In DNA form, the CDR3 reads TGTGCCAGCAGTTTGGCAGATCGAAACTATGGCTACACCTTC.

V and J are TRBV21-1 and TRBJ1-4; the D segment call TRBD1 is taken from the table without a DNA check. TRBV21-1 is given as a pseudogene. This CDR3 comprises 16 residues. CDR3 sequence reads: CASGTGGPSANEKLFF. CDR3 nucleotide sequence: TGTGCCAGTGGGACAGGGGGTCCCTCGGCTAATGAAAAACTGTTTTTT.

This sequence joins TRBV7-9 and TRBJ2-2; 8 positions agree with TRBD1. Per the germline V gene, CDR1 is SEHNR and CDR2 is FQNEAQ (reference sequence). The ends lost 5 bases at V and 0 bases at J; junction bases unmatched: 2. The length of the CDR3 is 15 residues. This CDR3 reads CASSKDRANTGELFF. The DNA of the CDR3 is TGTGCCAGCAGCAAGGACAGGGCGAACACCGGGGAGCTGTTTTTT.

V gene TRBV7-9 combines with J gene TRBJ2-7; no reliable D call. This CDR3 region has 13 residues. CDR1 SEHNR and CDR2 FQNEAQ come from the germline V gene (reference sequence). Trimming removed 1 base at V and 5 bases at J, with 9 bases between. In DNA form, the CDR3 reads TGTGCCAGCAGCTTAGGGAGAACGAACGAGCAGTACTTC. Translated: CASSLGRTNEQYF. The whole variable domain, filled in from reference TRBV7-9 and TRBJ2-7, reads DTGVSQNPRHKITKRGQNVTFRCDPISEHNRLYWYRQTLGQGPEFLTYFQNEAQLEKSRLLSDRFSAERPKGSFSTLEIQRTEQGDSAMYLCASSLGRTNEQYFGPGTRLTVT.

This chain links TRBV6-5 with TRBJ2-3; no reliable D call. Trimming removed 4 bases at V and 8 bases at J, with 16 bases between. Germline V gives CDR1 MNHEY, CDR2 SVGAGI. The CDR3 totals 14 residues. The CDR3 region is CASSSSSRMITQYF. The CDR3 DNA reads as TGTGCCAGCAGTTCGAGCTCGCGGATGATTACGCAGTATTTT.

The V gene is TRBV12-3 or TRBV12-4, the J gene TRBJ2-1; TRBD2 matches 9 bases. The CDR3 has 14 amino acids. V shed 5 bases and J 9 bases; nucleotides not matched to a gene: 8. The CDR3 is CASSLGTSLSEQFF. For the CDR3, the DNA is TGTGCCAGCAGTCTCGGGACTAGCTTGTCTGAGCAGTTCTTC.

This clonotype was detected only a few times. The rearrangement joins TRBV6-1 to TRBJ1-5; D perhaps matches TRBD1 (5 bases). The CDR3 has 14 residues. From germline, CDR1 is MNHNS and CDR2 SASEGT. Between the trimmed V and J ends, which lost 8 bases and 3 bases, there was a span of 14 bases. The CDR3 region is CASSWDRNNQPQHF. In DNA, the CDR3 is TGTGCCAGCTCCTGGGACCGGAACAATCAGCCCCAGCATTTT.

This clonotype occurred a few times. V is TRBV7-9 and J is TRBJ2-7, with D possibly being TRBD2 (7 bases). V gave up 6 bases and J gave up 3 bases, with 24 bases separating them. This CDR3 has 17 amino acids. CDR1 and CDR2 (germline): SEHNR, FQNEAQ (reference sequence). The CDR3 loop is CASSSIRGGAGDYEQYF. CDR3 in DNA: TGTGCCAGCAGTTCCATTAGGGGGGGGGCAGGGGACTACGAGCAGTACTTC. Full variable domain (remainder filled in from reference TRBV7-9 and TRBJ2-7): DTGVSQNPRHKITKRGQNVTFRCDPISEHNRLYWYRQTLGQGPEFLTYFQNEAQLEKSRLLSDRFSAERPKGSFSTLEIQRTEQGDSAMYLCASSSIRGGAGDYEQYFGPGTRLTVT.

The V and J genes are TRBV29-1 and TRBJ2-1, with 8 bases lining up with TRBD1. Trimming at V came to 3 bases and at J to 8 bases, leaving 6 bases not matched to a gene. Germline values: CDR1 SQVTM, CDR2 ANQGSEA. The CDR3 runs to 13 residues. The CDR3 loop reads CSVDSGQGYEQFF. For the CDR3, the DNA is TGCAGCGTTGACTCCGGACAGGGCTATGAGCAGTTCTTC.

The chain couples TRBV6-5 to TRBJ1-1, with TRBD1 as a possible D gene (6 bases). V shed 0 bases and J shed 1 base, with 18 bases lying between them. The CDR3 runs 18 residues. The germline V gene encodes CDR1 MNHEY and CDR2 SVGAGI. CDR3 DNA: TGTGCCAGCAGTTACTCGAAGGTTGTGAGCAGGGGGAACACTGAAGCTTTCTTT. Translated: CASSYSKVVSRGNTEAFF.

This clonotype came up many times. This rearrangement joins TRBV30 to TRBJ2-1, with no clear D. Germline V gives CDR1 GTSNPN, CDR2 SVGIG (reference sequence). Trimming removed 0 bases from V and 4 bases from J, with 4 bases in between. CDR3 size: 12 residues. DNA for the CDR3: TGTGCCTGGAGTGTAGGTTACAATGAGCAGTTCTTC. Translation gives CAWSVGYNEQFF. The full variable domain, in which reference TRBV30 and TRBJ2-1 provide the parts outside the CDR3, is SQTIHQWPATLVQPVGSPLSLECTVEGTSNPNLYWYRQAAGRGLQLLFYSVGIGQISSEVPQNLSASRPQDRQFILSSKKLLLSDSGFYLCAWSVGYNEQFFGPGTRLTVL.

The V and J genes are TRBV7-2 and TRBJ2-1; 7 positions match TRBD1. This CDR3 comprises 14 residues. The J segment lost 6 bases and the V segment lost 0 bases, leaving 2 bases of the junction unmatched. Germline V gives CDR1 SGHTA, CDR2 FQGNSA. The CDR3 nucleotides are TGTGCCAGCAGCTTAGCGGGACAGACCAATGAGCAGTTCTTC. It is translated as CASSLAGQTNEQFF.

The chain has TRBV9 and TRBJ2-2; TRBD2 matches at 8 bases. CDR1 is SGDLS, CDR2 YYNGEE, per germline. The CDR3 length is 15 residues. V was clipped by 4 bases and J by 3 bases; unmatched bases: 5. CDR3 sequence reads: CASSPREGYTGELFF. In nucleotides, the CDR3 is TGTGCCAGCAGCCCCCGGGAGGGGTACACCGGGGAGCTGTTTTTT.

This clonotype was seen more than once but under ten times. The chain links TRBV2 to TRBJ2-3; D unclear. From germline, CDR1 is SNHLY and CDR2 FYNNEI. V lost 6 bases to trimming and J lost 2 bases, with 9 bases between them. The CDR3 has 13 amino acids. DNA of the CDR3: TGTGCCAGCAGGCCGGAGATCACAGATACGCAGTATTTT. Residues: CASRPEITDTQYF.